These 20 T cell receptor beta chains originate from one sample sequenced in a study of neurological immune-mediated disorders. TCRdb re-derived calls from the 5' RACE reads in MiXCR, one entry per CDR3 protein. The table lists approximately 77,000 distinct CDR3 sequences, roughly 9.9% of them singletons, with 1.7% in the top ten. The material sequenced was PBMCs. These receptors were taken from a man in his fifties in good health.

This clonotype has ten or more counts. The rearrangement links TRBV19 to TRBJ2-2; no definite D call. Germline assignment: CDR1 LNHDA and CDR2 SQIVND (reference sequence). The CDR3 loop spans 12 amino acids. With 3 bases removed from V and 5 bases from J, the gap between germline ends came to 4 bases. CDR3 sequence: CASSIETGELFF. The CDR3 coding sequence is TGTGCCAGTAGTATTGAGACCGGGGAGCTGTTTTTT.

This clonotype was seen repeatedly, ten times or more. The chain employs TRBV24-1 and TRBJ1-5; D remains ambiguous. The CDR3 runs 13 residues. V was trimmed by 1 base and J by 0 bases, leaving 0 bases between them. Germline assignment: CDR1 KGHDR and CDR2 SFDVKD. The CDR3 nucleotides read TGTGCCACCAGTGATTTTAGCAATCAGCCCCAGCATTTT. Protein: CATSDFSNQPQHF.

This clonotype was seen repeatedly, ten times or more. The chain combines TRBV5-1 with TRBJ1-1; D may be TRBD1 (5 bases). Trimming stripped 3 bases from V and 1 base from J, with 10 bases between. The CDR3 has 14 amino acids. The germline CDR1 and CDR2 sequences are SGHRS and YFSETQ. The CDR3, as DNA: TGCGCCAGCAGCTCCGGGACTTCGAACACTGAAGCTTTCTTT. This codes for CASSSGTSNTEAFF.

Remarks on this clonotype: At one boundary the junction diverges from the germline segment, which might be a read error. This chain uses TRBV3-1 with TRBJ2-3; the D is unclear. Per germline, CDR1 LGHDT and CDR2 YNNKEL (reference sequence). This CDR3 is 13 amino acids long. DNA of the CDR3: TGTGCCAGCAGCGCAACAAATGGAGATACGCCGTATTTT. Its protein is CASSATNGDTPYF.

Ten or more counts support this clonotype. The genes are TRBV27 and TRBJ1-1; a possible D gene is TRBD1 (5 bases). V shed 4 bases and J shed 4 bases, with 10 bases lying between them. The CDR3 loop spans 13 amino acids. Germline CDR1 MNHEY, CDR2 SMNVEV (reference sequence). The CDR3 reads CASSYDRSTEAFF. DNA for the CDR3: TGTGCCAGCAGTTATGACAGATCCACTGAAGCTTTCTTT.

CDR3 sequence: CESSMGAGRNYEQYF. The CDR3 DNA is TGTGAAAGCAGCATGGGGGCGGGACGGAACTACGAGCAGTACTTC. The chain is built from TRBV21-1 and TRBJ2-7; no check of the table's D call, TRBD1, against the DNA was made. TRBV21-1 is a listed pseudogene. The CDR3 runs 15 residues.

This clonotype appeared many times. This chain joins TRBV28 and TRBJ2-7; the match to TRBD2 covers 7 bases. CDR3 size: 12 residues. Trimming cost V 6 bases and J 4 bases; bases outside gene matches: 3. Germline V gene sequence: CDR1 MDHEN, CDR2 SYDVKM. The CDR3 nucleotides read TGTGCCAGCAGGCGGGGGTCGTACGAGCAGTACTTC. Encoded protein: CASRRGSYEQYF. The whole variable domain, remainder taken from reference TRBV28 and TRBJ2-7, is DVKVTQSSRYLVKRTGEKVFLECVQDMDHENMFWYRQDPGLGLRLIYFSYDVKMKEKGDIPEGYSVSREKKERFSLILESASTNQTSMYLCASRRGSYEQYFGPGTRLTVT.

This clonotype occurred many times. The chain uses TRBV6-2 or TRBV6-3 and TRBJ2-7; tentatively, D is TRBD2 (6 bases). Germline loops: CDR1 MNHEY, CDR2 SVGEGT. This CDR3 has 15 amino acids. V was cut by 0 bases and J by 0 bases, with 9 bases left in between. CDR3 DNA: TGTGCCAGCAGTTACTCGGCTAGCGCCTCCTACGAGCAGTACTTC. Protein: CASSYSASASYEQYF.

This clonotype came up many times. This chain uses TRBV12-3 or TRBV12-4 with TRBJ2-3; 12 bases map to TRBD1. Trimming at V came to 6 bases and at J to 4 bases, leaving 5 bases not matched to a gene. The length of the CDR3 is 15 residues. The CDR3 reads CASSSGQGAADTQYF. The CDR3 DNA is TGTGCCAGCAGCTCGGGACAGGGGGCCGCAGATACGCAGTATTTT.

In its sample, this clonotype was seen many times. The chain is built from TRBV28 and TRBJ1-2; D uncertain. CDR1 is MDHEN and CDR2 is SYDVKM in the germline V gene. V was pared by 0 bases and J by 2 bases, with 10 bases between. This CDR3 has 15 residues. DNA of the CDR3: TGTGCCAGCAGTTTATGGGCAGGAGCCAACTATGGCTACACCTTC. Translating gives CASSLWAGANYGYTF.

In its sample, this clonotype was seen many times. The chain has TRBV5-1 and TRBJ2-1; TRBD2 aligns across 11 bases. V shed 0 bases and J 5 bases; nucleotides not matched to a gene: 1. The CDR3 is 15 amino acids. Germline V lookup: CDR1 SGHRS, CDR2 YFSETQ. The CDR3 spells CASSLEGLADNEQFF. Here the CDR3 DNA reads TGCGCCAGCAGCTTGGAGGGACTAGCGGACAATGAGCAGTTCTTC.

In the case of this clonotype: One junction end disagrees with the germline gene, perhaps due to a read error. J is TRBJ1-5 and V is TRBV3-1; tentatively, D is TRBD1 (6 bases). The CDR3 sequence is 15 residues long. The germline gives CDR1 LGHDT, CDR2 YNNKEL (reference sequence). CDR3 in amino acids: CVSSQGGGNNQPQHF. The CDR3 DNA follows: TGTGTCAGCAGCCAAGGGGGGGGCAACAATCAGCCCCAGCACTTT.

This clonotype was seen at least ten times. The rearrangement uses TRBV5-1 and TRBJ1-1; a possible D gene is TRBD1 (6 bases). There are 14 residues in the CDR3. Germline V gives CDR1 SGHRS, CDR2 YFSETQ. Trimming left V 7 bases short and J 1 base short, with 14 bases between. CDR3 in DNA: TGCGCCAGCCAAATACAGGGTACGAACACTGAAGCTTTCTTT. Translated: CASQIQGTNTEAFF.

Many counts were recorded for this clonotype. The chain employs TRBV27 and TRBJ1-4, with 10 bases fitting TRBD1. Trimming removed 8 bases from V and 7 bases from J; junction bases left unmatched: 4. Looked up from germline, CDR1 is MNHEY and CDR2 is SMNVEV (reference sequence). The CDR3 totals 13 residues. CDR3 residues: CASGRDRGEKLFF. The CDR3 bases are TGTGCCAGCGGCCGGGACAGGGGTGAAAAACTGTTTTTT.

This clonotype was recorded at least ten times. The chain employs TRBV28 and TRBJ2-5; tentatively, D is TRBD1 or TRBD2 (7 bases each). The CDR3 consists of 20 residues. Trimming removed 3 bases from V and 2 bases from J, with 28 bases in between. CDR1 MDHEN and CDR2 SYDVKM come from the germline V gene. The DNA for the CDR3 is TGTGCCAGCAGTTTCCTAACGACAGGGACCGGGACTACGATACAAGAGACCCAGTACTTC. Residues: CASSFLTTGTGTTIQETQYF. The entire variable domain, with the rest obtained from reference TRBV28 and TRBJ2-5, is as follows: DVKVTQSSRYLVKRTGEKVFLECVQDMDHENMFWYRQDPGLGLRLIYFSYDVKMKEKGDIPEGYSVSREKKERFSLILESASTNQTSMYLCASSFLTTGTGTTIQETQYFGPGTRLLVL.

This clonotype occurred many times. This chain connects TRBV7-2 to TRBJ1-3; D might be TRBD1 (5 bases). The CDR3 has 16 amino acids. The germline CDR1 and CDR2 sequences are SGHTA and FQGNSA. V lost 0 bases to trimming and J lost 4 bases, with 13 bases between them. The CDR3 protein is CASSLARGLTGNTIYF. The CDR3 coding sequence is TGTGCCAGCAGCTTAGCGAGGGGTCTAACCGGAAACACCATATATTTT.

In its sample, this clonotype was seen many times. The chain couples TRBV27 to TRBJ1-1, with D perhaps matching TRBD1 (6 bases). Germline lookup yields CDR1 MNHEY and CDR2 SMNVEV (reference sequence). This CDR3 comprises 14 residues. Between the trimmed V and J ends, which lost 5 bases and 3 bases, there was a span of 13 bases. CDR3 sequence: CASSIGGRHTEAFF. CDR3 coding DNA: TGTGCCAGCAGTATTGGGGGGCGGCACACTGAAGCTTTCTTT.

Many counts were recorded for this clonotype. The chain carries TRBV28 and TRBJ2-3; tentatively, D is TRBD1 or TRBD2 (6 bases each). Germline-derived CDR1 and CDR2 are MDHEN and SYDVKM. The V and J ends lost 1 base and 2 bases respectively, with 13 bases between them. The CDR3 consists of 16 residues. CDR3: CASSLFRGRFTDTQYF. Written as DNA, the CDR3 is TGTGCCAGCAGTTTATTCCGGGGGCGATTCACAGATACGCAGTATTTT.

This clonotype was seen at least ten times. An end of the junction differs from the germline gene, which may be a read error. The chain has TRBV19 and TRBJ2-1; D gene uncertain. Germline lookup yields CDR1 LNHDA and CDR2 SQIVND (reference sequence). This CDR3 contains 12 residues. The CDR3 DNA reads TGTGCCAGTAGTATAGAAGGAGCTCCTGTCCTCTTC. It translates to CASSIEGAPVLF.

This clonotype was observed many times. The chain uses TRBV12-3 or TRBV12-4 and TRBJ2-3, with TRBD1 matching 8 bases. There are 17 residues in the CDR3. V dropped 6 bases and J dropped 0; count of bases not matched to a gene: 11. For the CDR3, the DNA is TGTGCCAGCAGCCGGGGACAGGACTCACTTAGCACAGATACGCAGTATTTT. Translation: CASSRGQDSLSTDTQYF.